The sequence of this T cell receptor beta chain was determined in a study of cytomegalovirus exposure and HLA in healthy donors. With respect to this clone: The antigen remains unidentified.

In the PCR, 60 Vbeta and 13 Jbeta primers were used. Generated by immunoSEQ multiplex PCR, the TCRdb table keeps only in-frame clones and is missing some. The table shows approximately 67,000 clones, with 65% to 70% occurring only once. Everyone who donated was a healthy bone marrow donor. Study-level results: About 87% or about 30% of the time was how often most TCR beta V segments were productive, according to an earlier analysis. Within a later analysis, the majority of CMV-associated TCR beta chains appeared HLA-restricted.

There are 14 residues in the CDR3. Trimming pared 5 bases from V and 4 bases from J, leaving 13 bases between. The V gene's germline CDR1 is WSHSY and CDR2 SAAADI. Sequenced input: PBMCs. The V call is TRBV10-2, the J call TRBJ2-3, with a possible D match to TRBD2 (7 bases). The receptor was isolated from a woman younger than 45 in good health and CMV-seronegative. CDR3 loop: CASSPWGGADTQYF. DNA of the CDR3: TGCGCCAGCAGTCCGTGGGGGGGCGCAGATACGCAGTATTTT.